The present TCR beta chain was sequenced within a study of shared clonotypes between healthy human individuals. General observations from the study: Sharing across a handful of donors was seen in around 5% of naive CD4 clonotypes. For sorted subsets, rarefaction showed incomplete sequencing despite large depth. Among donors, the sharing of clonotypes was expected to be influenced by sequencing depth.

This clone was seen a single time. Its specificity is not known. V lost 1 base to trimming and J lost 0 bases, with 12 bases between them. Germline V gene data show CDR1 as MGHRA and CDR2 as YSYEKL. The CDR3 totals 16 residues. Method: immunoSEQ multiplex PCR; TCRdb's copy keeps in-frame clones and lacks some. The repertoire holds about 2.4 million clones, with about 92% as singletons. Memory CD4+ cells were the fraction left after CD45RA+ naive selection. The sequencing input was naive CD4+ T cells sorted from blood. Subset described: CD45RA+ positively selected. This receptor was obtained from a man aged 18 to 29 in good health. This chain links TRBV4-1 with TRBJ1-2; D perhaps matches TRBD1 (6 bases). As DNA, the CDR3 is TGCGCCAGCAGCCAAGTTGGGGGGGGGCCTAACTATGGCTACACCTTC. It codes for CASSQVGGGPNYGYTF.